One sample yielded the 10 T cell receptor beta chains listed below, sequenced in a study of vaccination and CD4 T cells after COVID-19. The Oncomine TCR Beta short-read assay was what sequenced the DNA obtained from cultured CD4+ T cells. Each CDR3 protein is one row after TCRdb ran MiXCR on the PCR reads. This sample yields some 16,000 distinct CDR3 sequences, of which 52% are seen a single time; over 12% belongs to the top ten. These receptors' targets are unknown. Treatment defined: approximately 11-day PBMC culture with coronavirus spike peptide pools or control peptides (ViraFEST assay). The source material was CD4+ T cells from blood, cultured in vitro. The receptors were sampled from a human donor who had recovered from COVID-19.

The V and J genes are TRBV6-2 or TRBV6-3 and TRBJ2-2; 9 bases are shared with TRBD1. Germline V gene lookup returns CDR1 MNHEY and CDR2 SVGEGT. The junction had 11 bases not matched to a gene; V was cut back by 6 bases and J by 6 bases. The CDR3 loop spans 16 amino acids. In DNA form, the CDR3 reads TGTGCCAGCAGACCTTCTCGACAGGGGGGGGCCGGGGAGCTGTTTTTT. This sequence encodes CASRPSRQGGAGELFF.

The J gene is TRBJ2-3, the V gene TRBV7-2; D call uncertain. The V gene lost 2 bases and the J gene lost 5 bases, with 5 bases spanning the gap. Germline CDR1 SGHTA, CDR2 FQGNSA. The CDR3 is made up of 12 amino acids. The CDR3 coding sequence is TGTGCCAGCAGCTTAATACGAGATACGCAGTATTTT. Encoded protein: CASSLIRDTQYF.

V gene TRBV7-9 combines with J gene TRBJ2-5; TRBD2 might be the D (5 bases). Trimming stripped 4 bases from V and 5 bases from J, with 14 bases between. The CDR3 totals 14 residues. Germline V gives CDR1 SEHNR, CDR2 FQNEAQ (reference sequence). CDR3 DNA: TGTGCCAGCAGCTCGCTTCTCGGGGAGGAGACCCAGTACTTC. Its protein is CASSSLLGEETQYF.

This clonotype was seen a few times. CDR3 sequence (DNA): TGTGCCAGCAGCTTAAACACCGGGGGGCAAGCTACGCAGTATTTT. This encodes CASSLNTGGQATQYF. This rearrangement joins TRBV7-3 to TRBJ2-3; a weak D match, TRBD2 (7 bases). V gave up 1 base and J gave up 8 bases, with 16 bases separating them. In germline, CDR1 is SGHTA, CDR2 FQGTGA. The CDR3 covers 15 residues.

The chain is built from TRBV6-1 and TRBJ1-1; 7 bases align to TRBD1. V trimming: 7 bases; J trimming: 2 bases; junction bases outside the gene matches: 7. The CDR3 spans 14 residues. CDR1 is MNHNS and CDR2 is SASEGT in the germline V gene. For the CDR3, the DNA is TGTGCCAGCACGGCCGGACAGGTCAACACTGAAGCTTTCTTT. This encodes CASTAGQVNTEAFF.

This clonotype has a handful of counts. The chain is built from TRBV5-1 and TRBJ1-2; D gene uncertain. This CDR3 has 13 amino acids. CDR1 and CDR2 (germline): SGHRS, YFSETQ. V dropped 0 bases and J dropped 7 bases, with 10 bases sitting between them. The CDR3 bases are TGCGCCAGCAGCTTGGCCGGGCGCTCTGGCTACACCTTC. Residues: CASSLAGRSGYTF.

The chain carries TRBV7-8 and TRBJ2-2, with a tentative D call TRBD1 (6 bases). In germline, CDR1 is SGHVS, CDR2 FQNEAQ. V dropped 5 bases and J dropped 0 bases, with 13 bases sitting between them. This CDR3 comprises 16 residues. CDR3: CASSLRTASNTGELFF. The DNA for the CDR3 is TGTGCCAGCAGCCTCCGGACAGCATCGAACACCGGGGAGCTGTTTTTT.

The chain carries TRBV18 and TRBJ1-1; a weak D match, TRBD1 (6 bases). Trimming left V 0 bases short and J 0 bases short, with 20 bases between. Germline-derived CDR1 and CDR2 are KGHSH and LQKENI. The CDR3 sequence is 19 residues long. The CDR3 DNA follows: TGTGCCAGCTCACCACCCGGGTACCTCCAGGGACAAATGAACACTGAAGCTTTCTTT. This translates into CASSPPGYLQGQMNTEAFF.

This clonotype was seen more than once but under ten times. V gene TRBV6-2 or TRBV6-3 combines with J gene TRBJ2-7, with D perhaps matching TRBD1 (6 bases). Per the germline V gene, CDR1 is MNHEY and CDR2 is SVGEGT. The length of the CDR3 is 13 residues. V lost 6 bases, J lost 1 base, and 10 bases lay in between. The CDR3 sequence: CASSPGASYEQYF. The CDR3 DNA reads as TGTGCCAGCAGCCCAGGGGCGTCCTACGAGCAGTACTTC.

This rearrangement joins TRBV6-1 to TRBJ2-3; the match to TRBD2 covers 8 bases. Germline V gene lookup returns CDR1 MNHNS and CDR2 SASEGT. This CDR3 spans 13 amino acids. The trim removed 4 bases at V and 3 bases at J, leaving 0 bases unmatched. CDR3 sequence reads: CASSGLATDTQYF. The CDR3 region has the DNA TGTGCCAGCAGTGGACTAGCGACAGATACGCAGTATTTT.